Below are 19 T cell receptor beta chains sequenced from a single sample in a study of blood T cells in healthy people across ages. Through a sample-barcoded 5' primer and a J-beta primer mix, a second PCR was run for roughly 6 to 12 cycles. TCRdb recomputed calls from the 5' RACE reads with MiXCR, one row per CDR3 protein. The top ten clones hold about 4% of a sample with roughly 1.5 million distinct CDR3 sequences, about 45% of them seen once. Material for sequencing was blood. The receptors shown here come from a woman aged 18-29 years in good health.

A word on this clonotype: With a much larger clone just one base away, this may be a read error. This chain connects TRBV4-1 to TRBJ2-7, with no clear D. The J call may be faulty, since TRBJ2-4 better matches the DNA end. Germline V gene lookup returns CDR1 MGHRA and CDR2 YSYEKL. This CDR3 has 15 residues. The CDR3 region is CASSQVARIGDIQYF. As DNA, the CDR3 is TGCGCCAGCAGCCAAGTTGCGAGAATAGGAGACATTCAGTACTTC.

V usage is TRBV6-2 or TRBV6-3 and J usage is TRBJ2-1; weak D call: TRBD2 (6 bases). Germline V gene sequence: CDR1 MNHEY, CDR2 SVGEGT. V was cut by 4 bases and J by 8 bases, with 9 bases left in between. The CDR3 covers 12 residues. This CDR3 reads CASSSREDEQFF. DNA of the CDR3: TGTGCCAGCAGTTCCAGGGAGGATGAGCAGTTCTTC.

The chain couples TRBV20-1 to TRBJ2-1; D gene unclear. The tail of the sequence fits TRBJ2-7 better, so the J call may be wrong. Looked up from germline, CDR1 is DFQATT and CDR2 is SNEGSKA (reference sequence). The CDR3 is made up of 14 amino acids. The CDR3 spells CSADRRVKYNEQYF. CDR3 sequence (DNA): TGCAGTGCCGATCGAAGGGTAAAGTACAATGAGCAGTACTTC.

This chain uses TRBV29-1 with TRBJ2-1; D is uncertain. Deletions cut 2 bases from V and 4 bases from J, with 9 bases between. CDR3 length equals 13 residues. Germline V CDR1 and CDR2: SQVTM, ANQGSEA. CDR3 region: CSVERHRYNEQFF. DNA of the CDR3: TGCAGCGTTGAAAGGCACAGATACAATGAGCAGTTCTTC.

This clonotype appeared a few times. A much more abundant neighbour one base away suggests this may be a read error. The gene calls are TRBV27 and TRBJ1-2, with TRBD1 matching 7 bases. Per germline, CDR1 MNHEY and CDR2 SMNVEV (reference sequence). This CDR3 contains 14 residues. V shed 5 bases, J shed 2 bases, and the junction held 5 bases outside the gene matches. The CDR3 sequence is CASSVTGVNYGYTF. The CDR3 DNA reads TGTGCCAGCAGTGTAACAGGGGTGAACTATGGCTACACCTTC.

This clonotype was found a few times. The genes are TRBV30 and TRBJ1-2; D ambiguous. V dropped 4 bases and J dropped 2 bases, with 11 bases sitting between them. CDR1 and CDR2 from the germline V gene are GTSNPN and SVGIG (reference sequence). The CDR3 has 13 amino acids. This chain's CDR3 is CAWIHVPNYGYTF. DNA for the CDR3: TGTGCCTGGATCCACGTCCCCAACTATGGCTACACCTTC.

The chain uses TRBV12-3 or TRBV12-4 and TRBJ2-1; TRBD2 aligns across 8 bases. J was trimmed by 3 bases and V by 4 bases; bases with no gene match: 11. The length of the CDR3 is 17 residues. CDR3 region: CASSSRGGSGGYNEQFF. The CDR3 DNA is TGTGCCAGCAGTTCCCGTGGGGGGAGCGGGGGCTACAATGAGCAGTTCTTC.

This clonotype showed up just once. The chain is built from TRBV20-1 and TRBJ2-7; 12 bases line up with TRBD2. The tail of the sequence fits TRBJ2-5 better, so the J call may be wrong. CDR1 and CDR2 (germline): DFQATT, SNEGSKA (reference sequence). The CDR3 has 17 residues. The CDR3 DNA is TGCAGTGCTAGAGGGGGACTAGCGGGCCTTTTTGGAGAGACCCAGTACTTC. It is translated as CSARGGLAGLFGETQYF.

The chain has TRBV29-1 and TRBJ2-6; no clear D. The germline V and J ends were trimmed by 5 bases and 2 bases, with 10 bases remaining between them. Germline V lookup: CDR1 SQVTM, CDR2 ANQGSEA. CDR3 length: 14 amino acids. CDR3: CSVIPWAGANVLTF. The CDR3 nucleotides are TGCAGCGTTATACCATGGGCTGGGGCCAACGTCCTGACTTTC.

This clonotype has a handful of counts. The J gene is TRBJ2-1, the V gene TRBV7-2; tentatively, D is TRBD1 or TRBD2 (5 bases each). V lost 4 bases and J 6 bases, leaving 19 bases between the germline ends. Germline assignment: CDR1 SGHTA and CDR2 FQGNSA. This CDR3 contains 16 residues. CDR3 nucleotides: TGTGCCAGCAGCTCCGATCGAGGGGTAAGGGGCAATGAGCAGTTCTTC. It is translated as CASSSDRGVRGNEQFF.

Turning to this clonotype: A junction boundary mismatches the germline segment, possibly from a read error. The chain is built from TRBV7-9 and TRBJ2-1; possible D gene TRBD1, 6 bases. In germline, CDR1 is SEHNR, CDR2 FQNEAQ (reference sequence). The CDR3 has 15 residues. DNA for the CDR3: TGTGTCAGCAGTACAGACAGGCTAAGTTTCAATGAGCAGTTCTTC. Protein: CVSSTDRLSFNEQFF.

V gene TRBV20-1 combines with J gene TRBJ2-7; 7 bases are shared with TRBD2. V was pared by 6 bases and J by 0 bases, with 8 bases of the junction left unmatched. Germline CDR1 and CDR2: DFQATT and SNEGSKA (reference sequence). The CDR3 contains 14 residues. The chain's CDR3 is CSANIGDYSYEQYF. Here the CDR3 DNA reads TGCAGTGCGAACATTGGGGACTACTCCTACGAGCAGTACTTC.

This CDR3 is CASNPGQGNEQYF. CDR3 nucleotide sequence: TGTGCCAGCAACCCGGGACAGGGCAACGAGCAGTACTTC. The chain employs TRBV28 and TRBJ2-7; the match to TRBD1 covers 9 bases. Trimming took 7 bases from V and 5 from J; bases not matched to a gene: 6. The CDR3 extends over 13 amino acids. The germline gives CDR1 MDHEN, CDR2 SYDVKM.

The CDR3 nucleotides read TGTGCCAGCAGCCAAGTTCCCACCGGGAGTCGCAATGAGCAGTTCTTC. Protein product: CASSQVPTGSRNEQFF. The chain has TRBV3-1 and TRBJ2-1; perhaps TRBD2 as D (6 bases). Trimming removed 1 base from V and 6 bases from J, with 16 bases in between. Germline V gives CDR1 LGHDT, CDR2 YNNKEL (reference sequence). The CDR3 length is 16 residues.

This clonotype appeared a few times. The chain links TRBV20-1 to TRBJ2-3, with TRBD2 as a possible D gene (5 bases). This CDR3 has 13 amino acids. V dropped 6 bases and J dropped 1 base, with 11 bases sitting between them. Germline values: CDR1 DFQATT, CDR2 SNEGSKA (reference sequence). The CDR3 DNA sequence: TGCAGTGCATATGTGAGGGGCACAGATACGCAGTATTTT. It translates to CSAYVRGTDTQYF.

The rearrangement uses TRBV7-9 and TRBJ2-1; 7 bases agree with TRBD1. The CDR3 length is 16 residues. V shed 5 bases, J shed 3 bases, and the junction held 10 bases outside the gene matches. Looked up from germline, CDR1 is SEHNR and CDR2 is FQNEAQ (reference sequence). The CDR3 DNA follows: TGTGCCAGCAGCCCTAATCAGGGGGTTTTCTACAATGAGCAGTTCTTC. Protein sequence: CASSPNQGVFYNEQFF.

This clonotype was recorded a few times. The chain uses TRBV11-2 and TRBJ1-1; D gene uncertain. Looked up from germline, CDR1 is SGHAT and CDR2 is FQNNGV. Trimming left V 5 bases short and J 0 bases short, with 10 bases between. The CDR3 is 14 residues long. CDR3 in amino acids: CASSPLRMNTEAFF. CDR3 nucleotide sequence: TGTGCCAGCAGCCCCCTCCGGATGAACACTGAAGCTTTCTTT.

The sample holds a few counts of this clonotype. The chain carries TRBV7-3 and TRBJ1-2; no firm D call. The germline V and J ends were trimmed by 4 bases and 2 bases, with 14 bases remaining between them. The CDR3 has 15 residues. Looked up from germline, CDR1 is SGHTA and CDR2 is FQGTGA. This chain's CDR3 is CASSSHPGMNYGYTF. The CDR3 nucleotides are TGTGCCAGCAGCTCCCACCCCGGGATGAACTATGGCTACACCTTC.

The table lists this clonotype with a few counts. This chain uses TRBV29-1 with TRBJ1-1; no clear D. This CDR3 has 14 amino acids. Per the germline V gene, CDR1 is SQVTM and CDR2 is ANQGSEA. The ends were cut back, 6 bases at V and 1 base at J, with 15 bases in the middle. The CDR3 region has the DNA TGCAGCGTCGCCGCCCCACTTGGGAACACTGAAGCTTTCTTT. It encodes CSVAAPLGNTEAFF.